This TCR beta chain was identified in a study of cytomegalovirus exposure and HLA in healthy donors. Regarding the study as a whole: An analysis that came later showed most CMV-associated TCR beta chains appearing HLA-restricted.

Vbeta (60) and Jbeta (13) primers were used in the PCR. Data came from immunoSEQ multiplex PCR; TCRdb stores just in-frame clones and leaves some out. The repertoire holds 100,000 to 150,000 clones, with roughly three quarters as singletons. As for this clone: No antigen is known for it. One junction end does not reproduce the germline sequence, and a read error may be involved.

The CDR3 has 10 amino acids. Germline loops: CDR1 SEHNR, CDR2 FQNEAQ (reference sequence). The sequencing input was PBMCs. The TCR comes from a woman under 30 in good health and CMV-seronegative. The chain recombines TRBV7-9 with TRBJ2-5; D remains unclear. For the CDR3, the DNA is TGTTCCAGGCCGAGGGAGACCCAGTACTTC. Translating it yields CSRPRETQYF.